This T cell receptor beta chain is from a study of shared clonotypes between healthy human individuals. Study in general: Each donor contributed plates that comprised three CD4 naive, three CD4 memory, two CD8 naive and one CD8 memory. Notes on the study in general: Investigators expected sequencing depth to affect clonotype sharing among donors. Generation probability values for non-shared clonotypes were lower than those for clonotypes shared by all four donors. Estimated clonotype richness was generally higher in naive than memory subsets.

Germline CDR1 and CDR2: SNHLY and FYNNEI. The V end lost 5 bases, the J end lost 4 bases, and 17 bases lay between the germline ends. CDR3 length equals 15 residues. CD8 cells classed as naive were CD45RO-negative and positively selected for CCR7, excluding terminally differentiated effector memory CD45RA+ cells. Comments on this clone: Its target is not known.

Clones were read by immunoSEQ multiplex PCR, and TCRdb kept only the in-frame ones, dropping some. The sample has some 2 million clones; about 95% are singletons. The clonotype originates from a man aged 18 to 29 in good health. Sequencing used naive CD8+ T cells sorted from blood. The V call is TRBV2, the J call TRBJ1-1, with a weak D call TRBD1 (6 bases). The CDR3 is CASSRGGGGGTEAFF. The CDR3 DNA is TGTGCCAGCAGTCGAGGGGGAGGAGGGGGCACTGAAGCTTTCTTT.